Detailed here is one TCR beta chain. Antigen unknown. This sample stems from a study of cytomegalovirus exposure and HLA in healthy donors. The study ran its PCR with 60 Vbeta and 13 Jbeta primers. Clones were sequenced by immunoSEQ multiplex PCR, and TCRdb holds only the in-frame ones, with some missing. This table holds 100,000 or so clones, about 59% found once. Germline lookup yields CDR1 LNHDA and CDR2 SQIVND (reference sequence). Trimming took 5 bases from V and 4 from J, leaving 10 bases between them. This CDR3 is 13 amino acids long. The study, taken as a whole, reports: Owing to their indistinguishability, certain V segments, notably TRBV6-2 and TRBV6-3, were excluded. Listed as cytomegalovirus-associated were more than 150 TCR beta chains.

The material sequenced was PBMCs. The chain joins TRBV19 to TRBJ2-3; a possible D gene is TRBD2 (6 bases). The sequence was obtained from a man aged 25 to 45 in good health and CMV-seropositive. The CDR3 region is CASSSREADTQYF. CDR3 coding DNA: TGTGCCAGTAGTTCCAGGGAGGCAGATACGCAGTATTTT.